One sample yielded the 4 T cell receptor beta chains listed below, sequenced in a study of T-cell reconstitution after alpha-beta-depleted transplantation in children (dated by TCRdb to about 2016). The sample's treatment or condition, from its label and the paper: allogeneic hematopoietic cell transplantation with graft depleted of TCRalphabeta T cells and CD19 B cells. Library construction relied on PCR. TCRdb lists the instrument as Illumina HiSeq 2500. TCR library preparation used molecular barcoding, with unique molecular identifiers applied to normalize quantification of the TCRbeta repertoire. The raw public data were reprocessed by TCRdb itself: fastp quality trimming at Q25, MiXCR clonotype calling, in-frame beta chains only. Rows matching on CDR3 protein sequence are summarized as one entry with the most common DNA and genes. In this sample the table shows some 830,000 distinct CDR3 sequences, 16% of which occur a single time. Of the sample, approximately 4.5% falls within the top ten clones.

The sample consisted of PBMCs, mostly from graft donor cells, taken 360 days after TCRalphabeta/CD19-depleted stem cell transplant. These receptors all come from a male patient aged 10 to 17 who had a stem cell transplant for acute lymphoblastic leukemia, so the T cells may come from the graft donor.

This clonotype was seen a handful of times. This chain joins TRBV7-6 and TRBJ2-1; the match to TRBD1 covers 8 bases. The CDR3 runs 16 residues. V gave up 4 bases and J gave up 8 bases; unmatched junction bases: 13. Germline CDR1 reads SGHVS; CDR2 reads FNYEAQ. The CDR3 nucleotides read TGTGCCAGCAGCTCAGAACGACAGGGGCCCGGGTATGAGCAGTTCTTC. Its protein product is CASSSERQGPGYEQFF.

This clonotype was observed a handful of times. The chain joins TRBV7-9 to TRBJ1-5, with D tentatively TRBD1 (6 bases). V gave up 2 bases and J gave up 0 bases, with 11 bases separating them. The V gene's germline CDR1 is SEHNR and CDR2 FQNEAQ (reference sequence). This CDR3 has 16 residues. The CDR3 DNA sequence: TGTGCCAGCAGCTTATGGGCAGGGGATAGCAATCAGCCCCAGCATTTT. This gives the protein CASSLWAGDSNQPQHF.

This clonotype appeared a few times. The chain couples TRBV2 to TRBJ2-2; maybe TRBD2 (6 bases). The CDR3 sequence is 16 residues long. V lost 5 bases to trimming and J lost 5 bases, with 18 bases between them. Germline values: CDR1 SNHLY, CDR2 FYNNEI. CDR3 DNA: TGTGCCAGCAGTCAACTAACGTCCCGGGGGACCGGGGAGCTGTTTTTT. Its protein is CASSQLTSRGTGELFF.

This clonotype was found a few times. This rearrangement joins TRBV7-9 to TRBJ2-5; D possibly corresponds to TRBD1 (6 bases). This CDR3 has 15 amino acids. The germline V gene encodes CDR1 SEHNR and CDR2 FQNEAQ (reference sequence). V was pared by 4 bases and J by 2 bases, with 14 bases between. The CDR3 nucleotides are TGTGCCAGCAGCTCGCCCCGACAGGCACAAGAGACCCAGTACTTC. Its protein is CASSSPRQAQETQYF. Full variable domain (remainder filled in from reference TRBV7-9 and TRBJ2-5): DTGVSQNPRHKITKRGQNVTFRCDPISEHNRLYWYRQTLGQGPEFLTYFQNEAQLEKSRLLSDRFSAERPKGSFSTLEIQRTEQGDSAMYLCASSSPRQAQETQYFGPGTRLLVL.